This passage covers 14 T cell receptor beta chains from one sample sequenced in a study of radiation and T cells in renal cell carcinoma. Specified time point: baseline pretreatment blood. Treatment given: 15 Gy SBRT to primary tumor, nephrectomy 4 weeks later. The assay was immunoSEQ multiplex PCR, and TCRdb's table has in-frame clones only and misses some. The data show over 120,000 clones, about 88% seen once. Here the sequenced sample was blood, taken from a patient whose treatment included radiotherapy and nephrectomy. Receptors were obtained from a woman between 50 and 59 years old with renal cell carcinoma.

The V gene is TRBV9, the J gene TRBJ2-5, with D maybe TRBD2 (6 bases). The CDR3 length is 15 residues. V lost 4 bases and J 2 bases, leaving 15 bases between the germline ends. Germline CDR1 is SGDLS and CDR2 is YYNGEE. In DNA form, the CDR3 reads TGTGCCAGCAGCTTATCGTTTGGGAGGCAAGAGACCCAGTACTTC. It translates to CASSLSFGRQETQYF. Drawing the rest from reference TRBV9 and TRBJ2-5, the complete variable domain is DSGVTQTPKHLITATGQRVTLRCSPRSGDLSVYWYQQSLDQGLQFLIQYYNGEERAKGNILERFSAQQFPDLHSELNLSSLELGDSALYFCASSLSFGRQETQYFGPGTRLLVL.

The chain uses TRBV4-2 and TRBJ2-7, with D possibly being TRBD1 (5 bases). V lost 0 bases, J lost 0 bases, and 15 bases lay in between. This CDR3 has 17 residues. From germline, CDR1 is LGHNA and CDR2 YNFKEQ. In DNA form, the CDR3 reads TGTGCCAGCAGCCAAGAGTTGACAGCTGTTAGCTCCTACGAGCAGTACTTC. This gives the protein CASSQELTAVSSYEQYF.

The chain couples TRBV19 to TRBJ2-1; either TRBD1 or TRBD2 may supply D (6 bases each). This CDR3 has 13 residues. Trimming took off 3 bases at V and 10 bases at J, with 13 bases between the two ends. Looked up from germline, CDR1 is LNHDA and CDR2 is SQIVND (reference sequence). CDR3 region: CASSMGWRGEQFF. The CDR3, as DNA: TGTGCCAGTAGTATGGGGTGGAGGGGGGAGCAGTTCTTC.

V gene TRBV5-6 combines with J gene TRBJ2-5; D possibly corresponds to TRBD2 (6 bases). The CDR3 has 15 amino acids. V was cut by 6 bases and J by 5 bases, with 20 bases left in between. CDR1 is SGHDT, CDR2 YYEEEE, per germline. The CDR3 loop reads CASTLFGPEGETQYF. In DNA, the CDR3 is TGTGCCAGCACCCTTTTCGGGCCGGAGGGGGAGACCCAGTACTTC.

This clone has just a few counts. In the same sample, other DNA sequences code for this CDR3. This chain connects TRBV7-9 to TRBJ1-5, with D hard to call. The length of the CDR3 is 15 residues. Germline V gene lookup returns CDR1 SEHNR and CDR2 FQNEAQ (reference sequence). Deletions cut 1 base from V and 0 bases from J, with 7 bases between. CDR3 DNA: TGTGCCAGCAGCTTAGGGGGATATAGCAATCAGCCCCAGCATTTT. This codes for CASSLGGYSNQPQHF.

The rearrangement links TRBV6-1 to TRBJ2-7; D uncertain. CDR1 MNHNS and CDR2 SASEGT come from the germline V gene. V shed 6 bases and J shed 5 bases, with 11 bases lying between them. CDR3 length: 12 amino acids. CDR3 coding DNA: TGTGCCAGCAGATGGGCCCGGGACGAGCAGTACTTC. Translation: CASRWARDEQYF.

This clone appeared a single time. This chain joins TRBV5-1 and TRBJ1-4; 10 bases map to TRBD1. The germline V gene has CDR1 SGHRS and CDR2 YFSETQ. The CDR3 consists of 14 residues. V shed 5 bases, J shed 6 bases, and the junction held 4 bases outside the gene matches. CDR3 sequence reads: CASRTGGGDEKLFF. DNA for the CDR3: TGCGCCAGCAGGACAGGGGGCGGGGATGAAAAACTGTTTTTT.

The J gene is TRBJ1-1, the V gene TRBV4-2, with 10 bases lining up with TRBD1. CDR1 and CDR2 from the germline V gene are LGHNA and YNFKEQ. The CDR3 is 16 amino acids. The V segment lost 1 base and the J segment 4 bases; nucleotides outside the gene matches: 6. CDR3 amino acids: CASSQGQGAEGTEAFF. In nucleotides, the CDR3 is TGTGCCAGCAGCCAAGGACAGGGGGCGGAGGGCACTGAAGCTTTCTTT.

This chain uses TRBV9 with TRBJ1-6; D might be TRBD1 (5 bases). The germline V gene encodes CDR1 SGDLS and CDR2 YYNGEE. Trimming removed 4 bases at V and 10 bases at J, with 12 bases between. The CDR3 is made up of 13 amino acids. The CDR3 DNA is TGTGCCAGCAGCTCCACCAGGGAGTCACCCCTCCACTTT. Amino acids: CASSSTRESPLHF. Looking up the rest from reference TRBV9 and TRBJ1-6 gives the full variable domain: DSGVTQTPKHLITATGQRVTLRCSPRSGDLSVYWYQQSLDQGLQFLIQYYNGEERAKGNILERFSAQQFPDLHSELNLSSLELGDSALYFCASSSTRESPLHFGNGTRLTVT.

The CDR3 DNA sequence: TGTGCCAGTAGTCGGCTAGCGGGGGTGGATACGCAGTATTTT. Protein: CASSRLAGVDTQYF. V is TRBV19 and J is TRBJ2-3; TRBD2 matches 10 bases. After removal of 5 bases from V and 6 bases from J, the junction contained 5 bases not matched to a gene. Germline values: CDR1 LNHDA, CDR2 SQIVND (reference sequence). CDR3 length: 14 residues.

This clone was found a few times. V is TRBV9 and J is TRBJ2-2, with TRBD2 as a possible D gene (6 bases). The CDR3 is made up of 15 amino acids. V was clipped by 0 bases and J by 3 bases, with 9 bases between them. Germline-derived CDR1 and CDR2 are SGDLS and YYNGEE. The CDR3 nucleotides read TGTGCCAGCAGCGTAGATCAGCGGGACACCGGGGAGCTGTTTTTT. Protein sequence: CASSVDQRDTGELFF.

The rearrangement joins TRBV6-1 to TRBJ2-3; D is perhaps TRBD2 (6 bases). This CDR3 region has 18 residues. The ends were cut back, 0 bases at V and 0 bases at J, with 16 bases in the middle. Per germline, CDR1 MNHNS and CDR2 SASEGT. The CDR3 reads CASSEAGGGFASTDTQYF. The CDR3 DNA is TGTGCCAGCAGTGAAGCCGGAGGAGGGTTCGCTAGCACAGATACGCAGTATTTT.

The chain couples TRBV5-1 to TRBJ1-3; D remains ambiguous. CDR1 and CDR2 from the germline V gene are SGHRS and YFSETQ. V was trimmed by 1 base and J by 3 bases, leaving 8 bases between them. The CDR3 contains 14 residues. CDR3 DNA sequence: TGCGCCAGCAGCTTGAGCCTGGGTGGAAACACCATATATTTT. This sequence encodes CASSLSLGGNTIYF.

This chain links TRBV7-2 with TRBJ2-2; D gene ambiguous. The CDR3 spans 14 residues. The V and J ends lost 5 bases and 6 bases respectively, with 13 bases between them. Germline CDR1 SGHTA, CDR2 FQGNSA. The CDR3 sequence: CASSPQSDSGELFF. CDR3 bases: TGTGCCAGCAGCCCCCAAAGTGACTCCGGGGAGCTGTTTTTT.